This is a list of T cell receptor beta chains from one sample in a study of T cell repertoires in ileal Crohn's disease. Sequencing used immunoSEQ multiplex PCR; TCRdb keeps in-frame clones, though not all of them. The sample lists more than 11,000 clones, approximately 80% occurring once. The sequenced sample consisted of ileal tissue. The origin of the receptors is an adult with Crohn's disease. Each CDR3 is given with its conserved first and last residue. D genes are given only for firm matches. Size tells how often a clone was seen (once, few, many) or the class of an expanded clone, and some rows leave it out.

few,TRBJ2-7,NA,TRBV25-1,CAIGTGTYEQYF,TGTGCCATTGGGACTGGTACCTACGAGCAGTACTTC
NA,TRBJ1-2,NA,TRBV28,CASSFAGGADGYTF,TGTGCCAGCAGCTTCGCGGGGGGCGCCGATGGCTACACCTTC
NA,TRBJ1-3,TRBD1,TRBV2,CASSEGQSSGNTIYF,TGTGCCAGCAGTGAGGGACAGAGCTCTGGAAACACCATATATTTT
few,TRBJ1-2,TRBD1,TRBV29-1,CSVDRDRGLYGYTF,TGCAGCGTTGACCGGGACAGGGGCCTTTATGGCTACACCTTC
NA,TRBJ2-1,TRBD1,TRBV5-1,CASSSTGTGRIYEQFF,TGCGCCAGCAGCTCCACCGGGACAGGGAGGATCTATGAGCAGTTCTTC
few,TRBJ1-1,NA,TRBV5-1,CASSLDGQGNTEAFF,TGCGCCAGCAGCTTGGACGGCCAGGGTAACACTGAAGCTTTCTTT
NA,TRBJ2-7,TRBD1,TRBV5-1,CASSLGDRVNEQYF,TGCGCCAGCAGCTTGGGCGACAGGGTTAACGAGCAGTACTTC
once,TRBJ2-7,NA,TRBV25-1,CASMRLYEQYF,TGTGCCAGCATGAGGCTCTACGAGCAGTACTTC
NA,TRBJ2-2,TRBD2,TRBV7-2,CASSRSGGTNTGELFF,TGTGCCAGCAGCCGTAGCGGGGGGACCAACACCGGGGAGCTGTTTTTT
NA,TRBJ2-2,NA,TRBV5-1,CASSLRTDNTGELFF,TGCGCCAGCAGCTTGAGGACAGACAACACCGGGGAGCTGTTTTTT
NA,TRBJ2-5,NA,TRBV5-4,CASSLFRGRDQYF,TGTGCCAGCAGCTTGTTCAGGGGCCGAGACCAGTACTTC
NA,TRBJ2-7,TRBD2,TRBV6-1,CASSDSSGRAPRYF,TGTGCCAGCAGTGATTCTAGCGGGAGGGCCCCACGGTACTTC
NA,TRBJ2-7,TRBD1,TRBV11-2,CASILQGSSYEQYF,TGTGCCAGCATCTTACAGGGGAGCTCCTACGAGCAGTACTTC
NA,TRBJ2-7,TRBD2,TRBV5-1,CASSSQTSGYEQYF,TGCGCCAGCAGCTCCCAGACTAGCGGCTACGAGCAGTACTTC
NA,TRBJ2-5,TRBD1,TRBV5-6,CASRLTGGETQYF,TGTGCCAGCAGATTGACAGGGGGTGAGACCCAGTACTTC
NA,TRBJ1-4,TRBD1,TRBV7-7,CASSLGPGGNEKLFF,TGTGCTAGCAGCTTAGGGCCAGGGGGGAATGAAAAACTGTTTTTT
NA,TRBJ2-7,NA,TRBV18,CASSPYRDEQYF,TGTGCCAGCTCACCGTACAGGGACGAGCAGTACTTC
NA,TRBJ2-7,TRBD1,TRBV18,CASSPSGQGVHEQYF,TGTGCCAGCTCACCCTCGGGACAGGGAGTCCACGAGCAGTACTTC
NA,TRBJ2-2,NA,TRBV18,CASSPERGGGELFF,TGTGCCAGCTCACCAGAGAGGGGAGGCGGGGAGCTGTTTTTT
few,TRBJ2-1,NA,TRBV6-1,CASRKGLYNEQFF,TGTGCCAGCAGGAAGGGGCTATACAATGAGCAGTTCTTC
NA,TRBJ2-3,NA,TRBV6-4,CASSGGADTQYF,TGTGCCAGCAGTGGGGGGGCAGATACGCAGTATTTT
NA,TRBJ1-2,TRBD1,TRBV4-2,CASSQDRGTPLNYGYTF,TGTGCCAGCAGCCAAGACAGGGGGACACCCCTTAACTATGGCTACACCTTC
once,TRBJ2-4,NA,TRBV5-1,CASSLDGKGVNIQYF,TGCGCCAGCAGCTTGGACGGAAAGGGGGTCAACATTCAGTACTTC
once,TRBJ2-7,TRBD2,TRBV7-2,CASSLMAGGPYEQYF,TGTGCCAGCAGCTTAATGGCGGGAGGGCCCTACGAGCAGTACTTC
NA,TRBJ1-2,TRBD1,TRBV30,CAWPNRGRKNGYTF,TGTGCCTGGCCTAACAGGGGGCGCAAGAATGGCTACACCTTC
NA,TRBJ2-2,TRBD2,TRBV6-1,CASSEALAGAFYTGELFF,TGTGCCAGCAGTGAAGCACTAGCGGGAGCGTTTTACACCGGGGAGCTGTTTTTT
NA,TRBJ2-7,NA,TRBV5-1,CASSFFGNDEQYF,TGCGCCAGCAGCTTCTTCGGGAACGACGAGCAGTACTTC
NA,TRBJ1-2,NA,TRBV7-2,CASSRLTANYGYTF,TGTGCCAGCAGCCGTCTAACAGCTAACTATGGCTACACCTTC
NA,TRBJ1-5,NA,TRBV12-2,CASRLEGQGWQPQHF,TGTGCAAGTCGCTTAGAGGGACAGGGTTGGCAGCCCCAGCATTTT
NA,TRBJ1-1,NA,TRBV19,CASSLSGGLNTEAFF,TGTGCCAGTAGTCTCTCGGGAGGTCTGAACACTGAAGCTTTCTTT
NA,TRBJ2-3,TRBD2,TRBV7-9,CASSSGLASTDTQYF,TGTGCCAGCAGCTCAGGACTAGCTAGCACAGATACGCAGTATTTT
NA,TRBJ1-3,NA,TRBV5-1,CASSTKREVGNTIYF,TGCGCCAGCAGCACTAAAAGGGAGGTTGGAAACACCATATATTTT
few,TRBJ2-7,TRBD1,TRBV29-1,CSVVRGTGIDEQYF,TGCAGCGTTGTTAGGGGGACAGGTATCGACGAGCAGTACTTC
NA,TRBJ2-7,NA,TRBV5-4,CASSLAGGTPGYEQYF,TGTGCCAGCAGCTTGGCCGGTGGGACACCCGGGTACGAGCAGTACTTC
NA,TRBJ2-5,NA,TRBV6-6,CASRFQGKETQYF,TGTGCCAGCAGATTTCAGGGGAAAGAGACCCAGTACTTC
NA,TRBJ1-5,TRBD1,TRBV6-5,CASKQGAEQPQHF,TGTGCCAGCAAACAGGGGGCTGAACAGCCCCAGCATTTT
NA,TRBJ2-7,TRBD1,TRBV6-6,CASSVDRGPSYEQYF,TGTGCCAGCAGCGTCGACAGGGGGCCTTCCTACGAGCAGTACTTC
few,TRBJ2-1,TRBD2,TRBV6-6,CASRSGGQYNEQFF,TGTGCCAGCAGATCGGGGGGGCAGTACAATGAGCAGTTCTTC
NA,TRBJ2-1,TRBD2,TRBV11-3,CASSLGSGSGGSYNEQFF,TGTGCCAGCAGCTTAGGTAGCGGGAGCGGAGGCTCCTACAATGAGCAGTTCTTC
NA,TRBJ2-2,NA,TRBV2,CASSHRQRANTGELFF,TGTGCCAGCAGTCATCGACAGAGAGCGAACACCGGGGAGCTGTTTTTT
NA,TRBJ1-5,NA,TRBV7-2,CASSLVPGGNQPQHF,TGTGCCAGCAGCTTAGTCCCGGGGGGCAATCAGCCCCAGCATTTT
NA,TRBJ2-5,NA,TRBV9,CASSSLGAGQETQYF,TGTGCCAGCAGCTCCCTGGGGGCAGGTCAAGAGACCCAGTACTTC
NA,TRBJ2-2,TRBD2,TRBV7-2,CASSGGGGTGELFF,TGTGCCAGCAGCGGTGGGGGGGGCACCGGGGAGCTGTTTTTT
NA,TRBJ2-5,TRBD1,TRBV28,CASSSPRGQGGETQYF,TGTGCCAGCAGTTCCCCCCGGGGACAGGGGGGGGAGACCCAGTACTTC
few,TRBJ2-7,TRBD1,TRBV27,CASSLTGDIPYEQYF,TGTGCCAGCAGCTTAACAGGGGATATCCCCTACGAGCAGTACTTC
NA,TRBJ2-4,TRBD1,TRBV25-1,CASSAGTGKNIQYF,TGTGCCAGCAGTGCGGGGACAGGGAAAAACATTCAGTACTTC
once,TRBJ2-2,TRBD2,TRBV11-1,CASSFGRGGRTGELFF,TGTGCCAGCAGCTTTGGGCGGGGGGGCCGCACCGGGGAGCTGTTTTTT
NA,TRBJ2-7,TRBD1,TRBV4-1,CASSQGQDRVHEQYF,TGCGCCAGCAGCCAAGGTCAGGACAGGGTCCACGAGCAGTACTTC
NA,TRBJ1-6,NA,TRBV6-6,CASSYPDSPLHF,TGTGCCAGCAGCTACCCGGATTCACCCCTCCACTTT
NA,TRBJ2-7,NA,TRBV19,CASSRRDSTYEQYF,TGTGCCAGTAGTCGCCGGGACTCTACCTACGAGCAGTACTTC
NA,TRBJ1-5,NA,TRBV2,CASRANQPQHF,TGTGCCAGCAGGGCCAATCAGCCCCAGCATTTT